Given below is one T cell receptor beta chain in context. Its specificity is not known. The junction departs from the called germline gene at one end, perhaps through a read error. This CDR3 is 17 amino acids long. Germline loops: CDR1 SGHRS, CDR2 YFSETQ. Together with a sample-barcoded 5' primer, a J-beta primer mix was included in a second PCR lasting about 7 to 11 cycles. TCRdb re-derived calls from the 5' RACE reads in MiXCR, one entry per CDR3 protein. The repertoire holds over 600,000 distinct CDR3 sequences, with roughly 41% as singletons. This specimen belongs to a study of blood T cells in healthy people across ages. Findings and caveats of the study: Diversity of TCR beta per million T cells declined in a roughly linear way with age. PBMCs that were unsorted prevented a conclusive naive versus antigen-experienced comparison.

The chain recombines TRBV5-1 with TRBJ2-6; D not certain. Sequenced sample: blood. This receptor was identified in a man older than 75 in good health. The chain's CDR3 is CASSLAQETSEAIVLTF. CDR3 nucleotides: TGCGCCAGCAGCTTGGCTCAGGAGACCTCTGAGGCCATCGTCCTGACTTTC.